Only a few counts were recorded for the clone carrying this T cell receptor (delta chain). TCRdb re-called the multiplex PCR reads with CATT. Altogether around 46,000 delta-chain clones are present, approximately 1.8% being singletons, with the ten largest covering approximately 25%. This sample is drawn from a study of γδ T cells in repeated Plasmodium falciparum infection. The sequence derives from a pool of human donors (malaria-infected and uninfected, not separated). Sequenced: gamma-delta T cells from blood.

The CDR3 DNA sequence: TGTGCTCTTGGGGAAGGTTCACTACAGACTGGGGGCTCGTACACCGATAAACTCATCTTT. Protein: CALGEGSLQTGGSYTDKLIF. V is TRDV1 and J is TRDJ1; 8 bases match TRDD3. TCRdb is silent on the J gene; assignment here came from matching the DNA to germline. The J segment lost 0 bases and the V segment lost 2 bases, leaving 17 bases of the junction unmatched. CDR1 is TSWWSYY and CDR2 is QGS in the germline V gene. The CDR3 has 20 amino acids.